These T cell receptor beta chains were read from a single sample in a study of T cells after yellow fever vaccination. TCRdb used MiXCR to reprocess the 5' RACE reads, holding one entry per CDR3 protein. This table has 250,000 to 300,000 distinct CDR3 sequences, roughly 5% appearing once. The sequencing here drew on CD4+ T cells sorted from PBMCs, taken on the day of the yellow fever booster vaccination. Receptors were obtained from a man aged 18 to 29 who received the YFV17D yellow fever vaccine. CDR3s include the opening cysteine and the closing phenylalanine or tryptophan. A D gene is named only where the DNA matches it firmly. Rows may omit the clone size; those that give it use once, few, many or a size class.

d_call: -
v_call: TRBV7-2
j_call: TRBJ1-5
clone_size: few
cdr3_aa: CASSLAPMRYSNQPQHF
cdr3_nt: TGTGCCAGCAGCTTAGCGCCAATGAGATATAGCAATCAGCCCCAGCATTTT

d_call: -
v_call: TRBV7-9
j_call: TRBJ1-6
clone_size: many
cdr3_aa: CASSSDGGRNSPLHF
cdr3_nt: TGTGCCAGCAGCTCCGATGGGGGCCGTAATTCACCCCTCCACTTT

d_call: -
v_call: TRBV7-9
j_call: TRBJ1-6
clone_size: few
cdr3_aa: CASSEHGNNSPLHF
cdr3_nt: TGTGCCAGCAGCGAACATGGAAATAATTCACCCCTCCACTTT

d_call: -
v_call: TRBV7-2
j_call: TRBJ2-5
clone_size: -
cdr3_aa: CASSLGHSQETQYF
cdr3_nt: TGTGCCAGCAGCTTAGGCCACAGCCAAGAGACCCAGTACTTC

d_call: -
v_call: TRBV7-3
j_call: TRBJ2-1
clone_size: many
cdr3_aa: CASSQTSLGNEQFF
cdr3_nt: TGTGCCAGCAGCCAGACTAGTCTGGGGAATGAGCAGTTCTTC

d_call: TRBD2
v_call: TRBV11-2
j_call: TRBJ2-3
clone_size: -
cdr3_aa: CASSLVGTSGTDTQYF
cdr3_nt: TGTGCCAGCAGCTTAGTCGGGACTAGCGGAACAGATACGCAGTATTTT

d_call: -
v_call: TRBV2
j_call: TRBJ1-5
clone_size: -
cdr3_aa: CAISGDVNQPQHF
cdr3_nt: TGTGCCATCTCGGGGGACGTTAATCAGCCCCAGCATTTT

d_call: TRBD1
v_call: TRBV20-1
j_call: TRBJ1-2
clone_size: many
cdr3_aa: CSAPWTGGNYGYTF
cdr3_nt: TGCAGTGCTCCCTGGACAGGGGGCAACTATGGCTACACCTTC

d_call: -
v_call: TRBV10-3
j_call: TRBJ1-4
clone_size: few
cdr3_aa: CAISGTNEKLFF
cdr3_nt: TGTGCCATCAGTGGGACAAATGAAAAACTGTTTTTT

d_call: TRBD1
v_call: TRBV5-5
j_call: TRBJ1-5
clone_size: few
cdr3_aa: CASSWAVIRGLGQPQHF
cdr3_nt: TGTGCCAGCAGCTGGGCGGTCATCAGGGGGTTAGGGCAGCCCCAGCATTTT

d_call: -
v_call: TRBV5-4
j_call: TRBJ1-2
clone_size: -
cdr3_aa: CASSETAFYGYTF
cdr3_nt: TGTGCCAGCAGCGAGACAGCCTTCTATGGCTACACCTTC

d_call: TRBD2
v_call: TRBV6-1
j_call: TRBJ2-2
clone_size: -
cdr3_aa: CASRVAGAGELFF
cdr3_nt: TGTGCCAGCAGGGTAGCGGGGGCCGGGGAGCTGTTTTTT

d_call: -
v_call: TRBV5-1
j_call: TRBJ2-3
clone_size: few
cdr3_aa: CASRVRGDSSTDTQYF
cdr3_nt: TGCGCCAGCAGGGTGCGGGGCGATTCTAGCACAGATACGCAGTATTTT

d_call: TRBD1
v_call: TRBV10-3
j_call: TRBJ2-5
clone_size: -
cdr3_aa: CATRGHPGQGRETQYF
cdr3_nt: TGTGCCACCAGGGGTCATCCGGGACAGGGTCGAGAGACCCAGTACTTC

d_call: -
v_call: TRBV3-1
j_call: TRBJ1-5
clone_size: few
cdr3_aa: CASSQDQSNQPQHF
cdr3_nt: TGTGCCAGCAGCCAAGATCAAAGCAATCAGCCCCAGCATTTT

d_call: -
v_call: TRBV18
j_call: TRBJ2-4
clone_size: -
cdr3_aa: CASSPGLKDIQYF
cdr3_nt: TGTGCCAGCTCGCCGGGACTGAAGGACATTCAGTACTTC

d_call: -
v_call: TRBV7-9
j_call: TRBJ2-3
clone_size: many
cdr3_aa: CASSLGQGGDTDTQYF
cdr3_nt: TGTGCCAGCAGCTTAGGACAGGGAGGGGACACAGATACGCAGTATTTT

d_call: -
v_call: TRBV7-2
j_call: TRBJ2-5
clone_size: few
cdr3_aa: CASSFSSAHIGTQYF
cdr3_nt: TGTGCCAGCAGCTTTTCGTCCGCACACATTGGGACCCAGTACTTC

d_call: -
v_call: TRBV5-1
j_call: TRBJ2-5
clone_size: -
cdr3_aa: CASSLGGLGLETQYF
cdr3_nt: TGCGCCAGCAGCTTAGGAGGTTTAGGATTAGAGACCCAGTACTTC

d_call: -
v_call: TRBV29-1
j_call: TRBJ1-1
clone_size: -
cdr3_aa: CSVEDRPGNTEAFF
cdr3_nt: TGCAGCGTTGAAGATCGGCCTGGTAACACTGAAGCTTTCTTT

d_call: -
v_call: TRBV10-3
j_call: TRBJ1-1
clone_size: -
cdr3_aa: CAIKNRLGTEAFF
cdr3_nt: TGTGCCATCAAGAACAGACTTGGGACTGAAGCTTTCTTT

d_call: -
v_call: TRBV24-1
j_call: TRBJ2-1
clone_size: few
cdr3_aa: CATLKGGNEQFF
cdr3_nt: TGTGCCACCCTAAAGGGTGGAAATGAGCAGTTCTTC

d_call: TRBD2
v_call: TRBV4-1
j_call: TRBJ2-3
clone_size: many
cdr3_aa: CASSQPGRRGAGGSDTQYF
cdr3_nt: TGCGCCAGCAGCCAACCAGGGAGAAGAGGAGCGGGGGGTTCAGATACGCAGTATTTT

d_call: -
v_call: TRBV28
j_call: TRBJ1-1
clone_size: -
cdr3_aa: CASSFSRDTEAFF
cdr3_nt: TGTGCCAGCAGTTTCTCCAGGGACACTGAAGCTTTCTTT

d_call: TRBD1
v_call: TRBV5-1
j_call: TRBJ2-2
clone_size: -
cdr3_aa: CASSPGQVTGELFF
cdr3_nt: TGCGCCAGCAGCCCCGGACAGGTCACCGGGGAGCTGTTTTTT

d_call: -
v_call: TRBV7-3
j_call: TRBJ1-4
clone_size: -
cdr3_aa: CASSAGVGEKLFF
cdr3_nt: TGTGCCAGCAGCGCAGGGGTTGGTGAAAAACTGTTTTTT

d_call: TRBD1
v_call: TRBV20-1
j_call: TRBJ2-3
clone_size: few
cdr3_aa: CSAGTGTDTQYF
cdr3_nt: TGCAGTGCCGGGACAGGCACAGATACGCAGTATTTT

d_call: -
v_call: TRBV11-2
j_call: TRBJ2-5
clone_size: -
cdr3_aa: CASSSYREETQYF
cdr3_nt: TGTGCCAGCAGCTCCTACAGGGAAGAGACCCAGTACTTC

d_call: TRBD1
v_call: TRBV10-3
j_call: TRBJ1-1
clone_size: few
cdr3_aa: CAVTPGQGKMNTEAFF
cdr3_nt: TGTGCCGTTACACCGGGACAGGGTAAAATGAACACTGAAGCTTTCTTT

d_call: TRBD2
v_call: TRBV12-3/TRBV12-4
j_call: TRBJ2-3
clone_size: -
cdr3_aa: CASSLGSGGITDTQYF
cdr3_nt: TGTGCCAGCAGTTTGGGTAGCGGGGGGATCACAGATACGCAGTATTTT

d_call: TRBD2
v_call: TRBV20-1
j_call: TRBJ2-5
clone_size: few
cdr3_aa: CSARPLPAGGRKTQYF
cdr3_nt: TGCAGTGCTAGACCCCTCCCAGCGGGGGGCAGAAAGACCCAGTACTTC

d_call: TRBD1
v_call: TRBV20-1
j_call: TRBJ1-1
clone_size: few
cdr3_aa: CSARAPLGQGAYGTEAFF
cdr3_nt: TGCAGTGCTAGAGCCCCACTCGGACAGGGGGCGTACGGGACTGAAGCTTTCTTT

d_call: TRBD2
v_call: TRBV5-1
j_call: TRBJ2-1
clone_size: -
cdr3_aa: CASSLILAGGGEQFF
cdr3_nt: TGCGCCAGCAGCTTGATACTAGCGGGGGGCGGTGAGCAGTTCTTC

d_call: TRBD1
v_call: TRBV10-3
j_call: TRBJ2-7
clone_size: many
cdr3_aa: CAISEQGQSSYEQYF
cdr3_nt: TGTGCCATCAGTGAACAGGGACAGAGCTCCTACGAGCAGTACTTC

d_call: -
v_call: TRBV6-1
j_call: TRBJ2-1
clone_size: many
cdr3_aa: CASTLRGAGEQFF
cdr3_nt: TGTGCCAGCACTCTTAGGGGGGCCGGAGAGCAGTTCTTC

d_call: -
v_call: TRBV6-2/TRBV6-3
j_call: TRBJ2-1
clone_size: many
cdr3_aa: CASSYAPASGYKFF
cdr3_nt: TGTGCCAGCAGTTACGCACCGGCCTCAGGTTATAAGTTCTTC

d_call: -
v_call: TRBV18
j_call: TRBJ1-1
clone_size: many
cdr3_aa: CASSPAGRNTEAFF
cdr3_nt: TGTGCCAGCTCACCGGCAGGACGGAACACTGAAGCTTTCTTT

d_call: -
v_call: TRBV27
j_call: TRBJ2-2
clone_size: -
cdr3_aa: CASSLMTGGVDTGELFF
cdr3_nt: TGTGCCAGCTCTTTAATGACGGGGGGCGTTGACACCGGGGAGCTGTTTTTT

d_call: TRBD1
v_call: TRBV6-6
j_call: TRBJ1-4
clone_size: -
cdr3_aa: CASSRDRGANEKLFF
cdr3_nt: TGTGCCAGCAGCCGAGACAGGGGGGCTAATGAAAAACTGTTTTTT

d_call: -
v_call: TRBV20-1
j_call: TRBJ2-5
clone_size: few
cdr3_aa: CSAREKRTQYF
cdr3_nt: TGCAGTGCTAGAGAAAAGAGAACCCAGTACTTC

d_call: -
v_call: TRBV5-6
j_call: TRBJ2-5
clone_size: many
cdr3_aa: CASSSRQIQETQYF
cdr3_nt: TGTGCCAGCAGCTCCCGACAGATCCAAGAGACCCAGTACTTC

d_call: TRBD1
v_call: TRBV11-2
j_call: TRBJ2-7
clone_size: -
cdr3_aa: CASSLDRGGEQYF
cdr3_nt: TGTGCCAGCAGCTTGGACAGGGGCGGCGAGCAGTACTTC

d_call: -
v_call: TRBV6-5
j_call: TRBJ2-1
clone_size: few
cdr3_aa: CASSPTLSAPDAYNEQFF
cdr3_nt: TGTGCCAGCAGTCCAACTCTTTCTGCTCCAGACGCCTACAATGAGCAGTTCTTC

d_call: TRBD1
v_call: TRBV7-2
j_call: TRBJ1-2
clone_size: -
cdr3_aa: CASSLDDRGNYGYTF
cdr3_nt: TGTGCCAGCAGCTTGGACGACAGGGGGAACTATGGCTACACCTTC

d_call: TRBD2
v_call: TRBV28
j_call: TRBJ2-3
clone_size: -
cdr3_aa: CASSLQRGGTDTQYF
cdr3_nt: TGTGCCAGCAGTCTCCAGCGGGGGGGGACAGATACGCAGTATTTT

d_call: -
v_call: TRBV5-4
j_call: TRBJ2-3
clone_size: -
cdr3_aa: CASSLEGSLDTDTQYF
cdr3_nt: TGTGCCAGCAGCTTGGAAGGCAGTTTAGACACAGATACGCAGTATTTT

d_call: -
v_call: TRBV24-1
j_call: TRBJ2-2
clone_size: few
cdr3_aa: CATSDLEANTGELFF
cdr3_nt: TGTGCCACCAGTGATTTAGAAGCGAACACCGGGGAGCTGTTTTTT

d_call: TRBD2
v_call: TRBV12-5
j_call: TRBJ2-3
clone_size: -
cdr3_aa: CASGQGLAGWADTQYF
cdr3_nt: TGTGCTAGTGGTCAAGGACTAGCGGGGTGGGCAGATACGCAGTATTTT

d_call: TRBD1
v_call: TRBV4-3
j_call: TRBJ2-5
clone_size: many
cdr3_aa: CASSQEPPGQGKETQYF
cdr3_nt: TGCGCCAGCAGCCAAGAGCCTCCGGGACAGGGGAAAGAGACCCAGTACTTC

d_call: TRBD2
v_call: TRBV7-2
j_call: TRBJ2-5
clone_size: few
cdr3_aa: CASSAGLALQETQYF
cdr3_nt: TGTGCCAGCAGCGCCGGACTAGCTTTGCAAGAGACCCAGTACTTC

d_call: -
v_call: TRBV7-2
j_call: TRBJ1-3
clone_size: -
cdr3_aa: CASSPYLVDTIYF
cdr3_nt: TGTGCCAGCAGCCCCTACCTTGTGGACACCATATATTTT

d_call: -
v_call: TRBV14
j_call: TRBJ2-7
clone_size: -
cdr3_aa: CASSQDSGRWYEQYF
cdr3_nt: TGTGCCAGCAGCCAAGATTCTGGGAGATGGTACGAGCAGTACTTC

d_call: -
v_call: TRBV20-1
j_call: TRBJ2-5
clone_size: -
cdr3_aa: CSARFPGSLQGTQYF
cdr3_nt: TGCAGTGCTAGATTCCCCGGGTCCTTACAAGGGACCCAGTACTTC

d_call: -
v_call: TRBV5-1
j_call: TRBJ2-5
clone_size: few
cdr3_aa: CASSPWTDGTETQYF
cdr3_nt: TGCGCCAGCAGCCCCTGGACAGACGGTACAGAGACCCAGTACTTC

d_call: -
v_call: TRBV7-3
j_call: TRBJ2-1
clone_size: many
cdr3_aa: CASSPGAGSQNPQFF
cdr3_nt: TGTGCCAGCAGCCCGGGCGCAGGATCCCAGAACCCGCAGTTCTTC

d_call: -
v_call: TRBV4-1
j_call: TRBJ1-2
clone_size: many
cdr3_aa: CASSQRENYGYTF
cdr3_nt: TGCGCCAGCAGCCAACGGGAGAACTATGGCTACACCTTC

d_call: -
v_call: TRBV4-2
j_call: TRBJ1-4
clone_size: many
cdr3_aa: CASSQDRQGLGEKLFF
cdr3_nt: TGTGCCAGCAGCCAAGATCGGCAGGGGTTGGGTGAAAAACTGTTTTTT

d_call: -
v_call: TRBV15
j_call: TRBJ2-5
clone_size: many
cdr3_aa: CATSTGLQETQYF
cdr3_nt: TGTGCCACCAGCACAGGGCTCCAAGAGACCCAGTACTTC